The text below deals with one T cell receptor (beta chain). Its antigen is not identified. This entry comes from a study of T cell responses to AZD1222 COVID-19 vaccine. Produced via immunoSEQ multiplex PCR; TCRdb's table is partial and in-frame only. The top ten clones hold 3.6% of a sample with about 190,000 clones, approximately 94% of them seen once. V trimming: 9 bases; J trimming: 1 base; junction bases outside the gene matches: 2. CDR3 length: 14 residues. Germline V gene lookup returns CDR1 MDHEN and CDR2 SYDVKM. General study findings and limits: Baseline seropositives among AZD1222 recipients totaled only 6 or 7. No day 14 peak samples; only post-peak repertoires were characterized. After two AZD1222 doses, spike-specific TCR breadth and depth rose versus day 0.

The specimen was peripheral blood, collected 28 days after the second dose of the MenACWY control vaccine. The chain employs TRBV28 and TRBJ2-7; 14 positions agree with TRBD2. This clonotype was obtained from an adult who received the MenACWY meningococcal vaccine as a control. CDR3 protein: CASGLAGGSYEQYF. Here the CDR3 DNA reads TGTGCCAGTGGACTAGCGGGAGGTTCCTACGAGCAGTACTTC.